The 27 T cell receptor beta chains below come from one sample, sequenced in a study of cytomegalovirus exposure and HLA in healthy donors. Method: immunoSEQ multiplex PCR; TCRdb's copy keeps in-frame clones and lacks some. The sample records 150,000 to 200,000 clones, 84% being singletons. Input material: PBMCs. These receptors came from a man between 18 and 35 years old in good health and CMV-seropositive.

The chain recombines TRBV9 with TRBJ2-2, with D maybe TRBD1 (6 bases). Germline CDR1 is SGDLS and CDR2 is YYNGEE. V gave up 2 bases and J gave up 7 bases, with 15 bases separating them. The CDR3 is made up of 15 amino acids. The CDR3 DNA reads TGTGCCAGCAGCGTTGAGACAGGATCCATCGGGGAGCTGTTTTTT. Translated, it gives CASSVETGSIGELFF.

The chain couples TRBV5-6 to TRBJ2-1, with D perhaps matching TRBD2 (6 bases). V was pared by 3 bases and J by 1 base, with 14 bases between. The germline V gene has CDR1 SGHDT and CDR2 YYEEEE. The CDR3 has 16 residues. CDR3 nucleotide sequence: TGTGCCAGCAGCTCCCCGGGGAGGAGGTCCTACAATGAGCAGTTCTTC. Encoded protein: CASSSPGRRSYNEQFF. The variable domain in full, with the rest retrieved from reference TRBV5-6 and TRBJ2-1, is DAGVTQSPTHLIKTRGQQVTLRCSPKSGHDTVSWYQQALGQGPQFIFQYYEEEERQRGNFPDRFSGHQFPNYSSELNVNALLLGDSALYLCASSSPGRRSYNEQFFGPGTRLTVL.

J is TRBJ1-1 and V is TRBV19, with D perhaps TRBD1 (6 bases). Trimming removed 10 bases at V and 0 bases at J, with 12 bases between. This CDR3 spans 13 amino acids. The germline CDR1 and CDR2 sequences are LNHDA and SQIVND (reference sequence). Written as DNA, the CDR3 is TGTGCCACCAAACGGACAGTGAACACTGAAGCTTTCTTT. Protein: CATKRTVNTEAFF.

J is TRBJ2-7 and V is TRBV7-8; 14 bases match TRBD2. The V gene's germline CDR1 is SGHVS and CDR2 FQNEAQ. Trimming removed 5 bases from V and 5 bases from J; junction bases left unmatched: 14. The CDR3 runs to 18 residues. CDR3 in DNA: TGTGCCAGCAGCCCCGGGCCCGGGACTAGCGGGAGAGTCCACGAGCAGTACTTC. It is translated as CASSPGPGTSGRVHEQYF.

The chain links TRBV27 to TRBJ2-1; D unresolved. Trimming removed 3 bases from V and 7 bases from J, with 4 bases in between. Germline CDR1 is MNHEY and CDR2 is SMNVEV (reference sequence). The CDR3 is 11 amino acids. CDR3 in amino acids: CASSFANEQFF. As DNA, the CDR3 is TGTGCCAGCAGTTTCGCGAATGAGCAGTTCTTC.

The CDR3 loop is CASSLNSLQPQHF. The CDR3 bases are TGTGCCAGCAGCTTAAACAGCCTTCAGCCCCAGCATTTT. The chain joins TRBV7-9 to TRBJ1-5; D unresolved. The CDR3 loop spans 13 amino acids. Germline CDR1 is SEHNR and CDR2 is FQNEAQ (reference sequence). Trimming pared 2 bases from V and 6 bases from J, leaving 8 bases between.

The V call is TRBV5-6, the J call TRBJ2-3, with 13 bases fitting TRBD2. The trim removed 2 bases at V and 9 bases at J, leaving 3 bases unmatched. In germline, CDR1 is SGHDT, CDR2 YYEEEE. The CDR3 spans 14 residues. CDR3 in amino acids: CASSFGTSGTTQYF. Here the CDR3 DNA reads TGTGCCAGCAGCTTTGGGACTAGCGGGACGACGCAGTATTTT.

The V call is TRBV11-2, the J call TRBJ1-1; TRBD1 might be the D (5 bases). The V gene lost 1 base and the J gene lost 5 bases, with 8 bases spanning the gap. The CDR3 extends over 13 amino acids. In germline, CDR1 is SGHAT, CDR2 FQNNGV. DNA of the CDR3: TGTGCCAGCAGCTTAGCCGGGGGGACTGAAGCTTTCTTT. It specifies CASSLAGGTEAFF.

This chain links TRBV7-2 with TRBJ2-7; the match to TRBD1 covers 9 bases. J was trimmed by 2 bases and V by 5 bases; bases with no gene match: 7. Germline lookup yields CDR1 SGHTA and CDR2 FQGNSA. This CDR3 spans 15 amino acids. The DNA for the CDR3 is TGTGCCAGCAGCCCCACCGGGACAGGGACCTACGAGCAGTACTTC. Protein: CASSPTGTGTYEQYF.

V is TRBV28 and J is TRBJ1-4; perhaps TRBD1 as D (6 bases). Looked up from germline, CDR1 is MDHEN and CDR2 is SYDVKM. The V and J ends lost 5 bases and 4 bases respectively, with 14 bases between them. The CDR3 is 15 amino acids. The CDR3 nucleotides read TGTGCCAGCAGTCCCGCGGACAGCTTTAATGAAAAACTGTTTTTT. This sequence encodes CASSPADSFNEKLFF.

The chain uses TRBV10-3 and TRBJ1-2; TRBD1 matches 12 bases. Germline V lookup: CDR1 ENHRY, CDR2 SYGVKD. The CDR3 is made up of 17 amino acids. The V and J ends lost 4 bases and 4 bases, in that order; junction bases with no gene match: 10. Here the CDR3 reads CAISASGTGGGGYGYTF. CDR3 nucleotides: TGTGCCATCAGTGCATCCGGGACAGGGGGCGGTGGCTATGGCTACACCTTC.

This clone has a handful of counts. The rearrangement links TRBV7-3 to TRBJ2-2, with 9 bases fitting TRBD2. This CDR3 is built from 15 residues. V was clipped by 2 bases and J by 6 bases; unmatched bases: 4. CDR1 and CDR2 (germline): SGHTA, FQGTGA. The CDR3 DNA follows: TGTGCCAGCAGCTTAGTAGCGGGAGCCCCCGGGGAGCTGTTTTTT. Amino acids: CASSLVAGAPGELFF.

J is TRBJ1-2 and V is TRBV27; no clear D gene. V was shortened by 10 bases and J by 6 bases, with 24 bases between the two germline ends. CDR1 and CDR2 from the germline V gene are MNHEY and SMNVEV (reference sequence). The CDR3 length is 15 residues. The CDR3 sequence is CATGVRGIGPNGYTF. DNA of the CDR3: TGTGCCACCGGGGTCCGGGGAATAGGCCCCAATGGCTACACCTTC.

DNA of the CDR3: TGTGCCAGCTCCCAAACCGGGACACAAAAAGATACGCAGTATTTT. Translated, it gives CASSQTGTQKDTQYF. V gene TRBV18 combines with J gene TRBJ2-3; possible D gene TRBD1, 6 bases. Germline CDR1 KGHSH, CDR2 LQKENI. V lost 6 bases and J lost 5, with 18 bases in between. The length of the CDR3 is 15 residues.

The V call is TRBV7-9, the J call TRBJ2-7; D gene ambiguous. V was pared by 6 bases and J by 0 bases, with 15 bases between. This CDR3 is built from 15 residues. Germline V gene sequence: CDR1 SEHNR, CDR2 FQNEAQ (reference sequence). The CDR3 region is CASSLLNSISYEQYF. The CDR3 DNA reads as TGTGCCAGCAGTTTACTAAACTCAATCTCCTACGAGCAGTACTTC.

The chain links TRBV5-8 to TRBJ2-7; D ambiguous. V gave up 0 bases and J gave up 4 bases, with 5 bases separating them. This CDR3 has 12 residues. The germline CDR1 and CDR2 sequences are SGHTS and YDEGEE. The CDR3 region is CASSLGGYEQYF. The CDR3 DNA reads as TGTGCCAGCAGCTTGGGCGGTTACGAGCAGTACTTC. Full variable domain (rest looked up from reference TRBV5-8 and TRBJ2-7): EAGVTQSPTHLIKTRGQQATLRCSPISGHTSVYWYQQALGLGLQFLLWYDEGEERNRGNFPPRFSGRQFPNYSSELNVNALELEDSALYLCASSLGGYEQYFGPGTRLTVT.

The V gene is TRBV9, the J gene TRBJ1-5, with D possibly being TRBD1 (6 bases). From germline, CDR1 is SGDLS and CDR2 YYNGEE. This CDR3 is built from 14 residues. V was pared by 0 bases and J by 5 bases, with 9 bases between. CDR3 amino acids: CASSVGTGYQPQHF. CDR3 nucleotide sequence: TGTGCCAGCAGCGTAGGAACAGGGTATCAGCCCCAGCATTTT. Supplemented by reference TRBV9 and TRBJ1-5, the full variable domain reads DSGVTQTPKHLITATGQRVTLRCSPRSGDLSVYWYQQSLDQGLQFLIQYYNGEERAKGNILERFSAQQFPDLHSELNLSSLELGDSALYFCASSVGTGYQPQHFGDGTRLSIL.

V is TRBV28 and J is TRBJ1-4; D call uncertain. Germline lookup yields CDR1 MDHEN and CDR2 SYDVKM. The CDR3 totals 11 residues. With 5 bases removed from V and 11 bases from J, the gap between germline ends came to 9 bases. CDR3 nucleotide sequence: TGTGCCAGCAGTCTCGGAGAGAAACTGTTTTTT. Its protein is CASSLGEKLFF. Filled out from reference TRBV28 and TRBJ1-4, the complete variable domain reads DVKVTQSSRYLVKRTGEKVFLECVQDMDHENMFWYRQDPGLGLRLIYFSYDVKMKEKGDIPEGYSVSREKKERFSLILESASTNQTSMYLCASSLGEKLFFGSGTQLSVL.

In nucleotides, the CDR3 is TGCGCCAGCAGCTTGGCCGGGACAGGGGCTTCGGTGGAAGCTTTCTTT. The encoded protein is CASSLAGTGASVEAFF. The chain carries TRBV5-1 and TRBJ1-1; 10 nucleotides align to TRBD1. Unmatched junction bases numbered 10, after V lost 0 bases and J lost 8 bases. Germline V CDR1 and CDR2: SGHRS, YFSETQ. CDR3 length: 16 amino acids. The complete variable domain, with remaining parts taken from reference TRBV5-1 and TRBJ1-1, reads KAGVTQTPRYLIKTRGQQVTLSCSPISGHRSVSWYQQTPGQGLQFLFEYFSETQRNKGNFPGRFSGRQFSNSRSEMNVSTLELGDSALYLCASSLAGTGASVEAFFGQGTRLTVV.

CDR3 DNA sequence: TGTGCCAGCTCACCACAAGGGCAGGGTGAGACTGAAGCTTTCTTT. This sequence encodes CASSPQGQGETEAFF. The chain combines TRBV18 with TRBJ1-1; tentatively, D is TRBD1 (5 bases). This CDR3 is 15 amino acids long. The V end lost 1 base, the J end lost 5 bases, and 14 bases lay between the germline ends. Germline V gene sequence: CDR1 KGHSH, CDR2 LQKENI.

The CDR3 region is CASSKPLDQGLAGVTDTQYF. The CDR3 DNA reads TGTGCCAGCAGCAAACCGCTAGATCAAGGACTAGCGGGAGTGACAGATACGCAGTATTTT. V gene TRBV21-1 combines with J gene TRBJ2-3; the table calls TRBD2, which could not be checked here. TRBV21-1 is a listed pseudogene. This CDR3 is 20 amino acids long.

This clone has a single count. CDR3 sequence (DNA): TGTGCCAGCAGCTTAGGGACTAGCGGGAGTCCGCAGTATTTT. Its translation: CASSLGTSGSPQYF. This chain connects TRBV11-3 to TRBJ2-3; 13 bases are a match to TRBD2. CDR3 length: 14 residues. J lost 10 bases, V lost 1 base, and 2 bases had no gene match. Germline V gene lookup returns CDR1 SGHNT and CDR2 YENEEA.

This rearrangement joins TRBV21-1 to TRBJ1-3; no check of the table's D call, TRBD1, against the DNA was made. TRBV21-1 is recorded as a pseudogene. CDR3 length equals 15 residues. The CDR3: CASSKAGTEGNTIYF. CDR3 coding DNA: TGTGCCAGCAGCAAAGCGGGGACAGAGGGAAACACCATATATTTT.

The rearrangement links TRBV7-9 to TRBJ2-1, with no clear D. The CDR3 is made up of 15 amino acids. Germline CDR1 is SEHNR and CDR2 is FQNEAQ (reference sequence). V was trimmed by 3 bases and J by 5 bases, leaving 14 bases between them. The CDR3 DNA is TGTGCCAGCAGCTTTGTTGTTGCAGGAAACAATGAGCAGTTCTTC. Residues: CASSFVVAGNNEQFF. Full variable domain (outside the CDR3, taken from reference TRBV7-9 and TRBJ2-1): DTGVSQNPRHKITKRGQNVTFRCDPISEHNRLYWYRQTLGQGPEFLTYFQNEAQLEKSRLLSDRFSAERPKGSFSTLEIQRTEQGDSAMYLCASSFVVAGNNEQFFGPGTRLTVL.

This chain uses TRBV28 with TRBJ2-7; the D gene is possibly TRBD1 (5 bases). Germline V gives CDR1 MDHEN, CDR2 SYDVKM. V was pared by 5 bases and J by 0 bases, with 23 bases between. This CDR3 contains 18 residues. CDR3 DNA sequence: TGTGCCAGCAGTCCTGGGGTGCAGGGAAGCTCACTCTCCTACGAGCAGTACTTC. Amino acid sequence: CASSPGVQGSSLSYEQYF.

The chain links TRBV27 to TRBJ2-1; 9 nucleotides agree with TRBD2. Germline CDR1 is MNHEY and CDR2 is SMNVEV (reference sequence). V shed 2 bases, J shed 4 bases, and the junction held 6 bases outside the gene matches. The CDR3 consists of 16 residues. Here the CDR3 DNA reads TGTGCCAGCAGTTTAACCGGGACTAGCTTTTACAATGAGCAGTTCTTC. It codes for CASSLTGTSFYNEQFF.

The V and J genes are TRBV9 and TRBJ2-3, with a weak D call TRBD2 (5 bases). Germline assignment: CDR1 SGDLS and CDR2 YYNGEE. The CDR3 runs to 16 residues. Deletions cut 0 bases from V and 2 bases from J, with 13 bases between. CDR3 amino acids: CASSVEPSGPTDTQYF. In DNA, the CDR3 is TGTGCCAGCAGCGTAGAGCCAAGCGGTCCCACAGATACGCAGTATTTT.